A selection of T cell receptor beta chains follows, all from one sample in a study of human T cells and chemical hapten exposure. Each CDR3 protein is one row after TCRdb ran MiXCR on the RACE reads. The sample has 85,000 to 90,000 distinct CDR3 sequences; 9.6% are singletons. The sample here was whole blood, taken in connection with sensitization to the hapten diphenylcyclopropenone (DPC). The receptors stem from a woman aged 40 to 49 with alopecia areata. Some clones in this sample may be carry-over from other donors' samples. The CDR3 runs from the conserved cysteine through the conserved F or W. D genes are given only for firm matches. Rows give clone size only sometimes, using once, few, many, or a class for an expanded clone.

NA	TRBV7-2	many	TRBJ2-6	TGTGCCGCCGCCGGGACTCCGCAGTCCAATTTTGGGGCCAACGTCCTGACTTTC	CAAAGTPQSNFGANVLTF
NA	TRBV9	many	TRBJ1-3	TGTGCCAGCAGCGCGGTGGAGGGGCTTACGGGAAACACCATATATTTT	CASSAVEGLTGNTIYF
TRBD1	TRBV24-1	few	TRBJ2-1	TGTGCCACCAGTGATTACCGGACAGGGCCCAATGAGCAGTTCTTC	CATSDYRTGPNEQFF
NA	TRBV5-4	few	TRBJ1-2	TGTGCCAGCAGCTTAAACCCAGGGGCTTCCTATGGCTACACCTTC	CASSLNPGASYGYTF
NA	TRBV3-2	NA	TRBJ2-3	TGTGCCAGCAGCCAAGATCATAAGGGATCCACAGATACGCAGTATTTT	CASSQDHKGSTDTQYF
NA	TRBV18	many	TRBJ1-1	TGTGCCAGCAGCCTGGGGGAGAACACTGAAGCTTTCTTT	CASSLGENTEAFF
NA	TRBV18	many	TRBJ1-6	TGTGCCAGCTCACCACAGACTAATTCACCCCTCCACTTT	CASSPQTNSPLHF
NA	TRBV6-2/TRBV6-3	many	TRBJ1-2	TGTGCCGTCGCATTCGGGACGTCAGCTGGCTACACCTTC	CAVAFGTSAGYTF
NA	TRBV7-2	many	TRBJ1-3	TGTGCCAGCGACATCACTGGAAACACCATATATTTT	CASDITGNTIYF
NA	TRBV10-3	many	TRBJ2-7	TGTGCCATCAGTGAGGCGTCCGCCGGTTTTCGTTCCTACGAGCAGTACTTC	CAISEASAGFRSYEQYF
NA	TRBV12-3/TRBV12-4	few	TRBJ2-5	TGTGCCAGCAGTTTAGCCTACCCATCCCAACAAGAGACCCAGTACTTC	CASSLAYPSQQETQYF
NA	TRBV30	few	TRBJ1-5	TGTGCCTGGAGTACCGGGGAAAGTCAGCCCCAGCATTTT	CAWSTGESQPQHF
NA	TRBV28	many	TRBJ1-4	TGTGCCAGCAGTTTGACGGGACTACTGTTTTTT	CASSLTGLLFF
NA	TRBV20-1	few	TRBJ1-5	TGCAGTGCGGATACAGGGAGCGATCAGCCCCAGCATTTT	CSADTGSDQPQHF
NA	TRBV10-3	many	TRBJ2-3	TGTGCCATCAGTGCTGTAGATACGCAGTATTTT	CAISAVDTQYF
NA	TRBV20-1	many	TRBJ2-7	TGCAGTGCTAGAGTCGAACAGGTGGTCCTCGAGCAGTACTTC	CSARVEQVVLEQYF
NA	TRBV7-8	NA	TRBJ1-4	TGTGCCAGCAGCCCCTGGGGGGCAACTAATGAAAAACTGTTTTTT	CASSPWGATNEKLFF
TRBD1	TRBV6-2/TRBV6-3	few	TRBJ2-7	TGTGCCAGCAGAAGGGACAGGGGATTCTACGAGCAGTACTTC	CASRRDRGFYEQYF
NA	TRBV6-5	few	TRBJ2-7	TGTGCCAGCAGTTACGACAGGACCTACGAGCAGTACTTC	CASSYDRTYEQYF
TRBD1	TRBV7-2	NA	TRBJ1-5	TGTGCCAGCAGCCCCCCGAGACAGGGGAACTTCAATCAGCCCCAGCATTTT	CASSPPRQGNFNQPQHF
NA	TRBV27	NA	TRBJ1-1	TGTGCCAGCAGTTTGCAGGCAGGGGACACTGAAGTTTTCTTT	CASSLQAGDTEVFF
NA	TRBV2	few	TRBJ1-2	TGTGCCAGCCGGGCAGAGGGTGGCTACACCTTC	CASRAEGGYTF
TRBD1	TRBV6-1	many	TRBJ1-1	TGTGCCAGCAGAACCTCAGGGGGCGTCGCTGAAGCTTTCTTT	CASRTSGGVAEAFF
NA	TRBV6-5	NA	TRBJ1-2	TGTGCCAGCACCAAACCGGGGACGCGGGGCTACACCTTC	CASTKPGTRGYTF
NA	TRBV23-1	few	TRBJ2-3	NA	CAEDRQDSSPQIRSIF
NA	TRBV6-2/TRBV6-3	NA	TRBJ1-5	TGTGCCAGCAGTTACTCACAGCATAGCAATCAGCCCCAGCATTTT	CASSYSQHSNQPQHF
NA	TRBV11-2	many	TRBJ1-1	TGTGCCAGCAGCTTTCTTAGGGCGGGTACTGAAGCTTTCTTT	CASSFLRAGTEAFF
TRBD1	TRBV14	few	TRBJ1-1	TGTGCCAGCAGCCACAGGGGGCTGAACACTGAAGCTTTCTTT	CASSHRGLNTEAFF
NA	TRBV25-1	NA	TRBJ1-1	TGCTCGAGGGGCGTTAGCACTGAAGCTTTCTTT	CSRGVSTEAFF
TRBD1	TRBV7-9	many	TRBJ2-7	TGTGCCAGCAGCACCACAAACAGGGGCAACTCCTACGAGCAGTACTTC	CASSTTNRGNSYEQYF
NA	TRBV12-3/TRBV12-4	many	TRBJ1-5	TGTGCCAGCAGTCGGGACAATTGGGATCAGCCCCAGCATTTT	CASSRDNWDQPQHF
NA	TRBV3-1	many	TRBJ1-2	TGTGCCAGCAGCCAGGTCCAGGGTAGTGCCTATCGGGACTATGGCTACACCTTC	CASSQVQGSAYRDYGYTF
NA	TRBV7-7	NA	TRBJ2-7	TGTGCCAGCAGCTTAGCTTCGGGGGACGAGCAGTACTTC	CASSLASGDEQYF
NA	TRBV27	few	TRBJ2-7	TGTGCCAGCAGTTTACTGGTGGGGCCCCTTTACGAGCAGTACTTC	CASSLLVGPLYEQYF
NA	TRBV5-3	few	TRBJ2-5	TGTGCCAGAAGCTCTAGAGGGAGGACTAAAGAGACCCAGTACTTC	CARSSRGRTKETQYF
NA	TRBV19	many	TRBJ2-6	TGTGCCAGTAGTATAGGGACAGCCAGTGCCTCTGGGGCCAACGTCCTGACTTTC	CASSIGTASASGANVLTF
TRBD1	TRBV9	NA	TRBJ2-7	TGTGCCAGCAGCGTAGTGGGACAGTCGTACGAGCAGTACTTC	CASSVVGQSYEQYF
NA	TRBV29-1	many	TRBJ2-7	TGCAGCGTTGGCAGGGGAGGAACCTACGAGCAGTACTTC	CSVGRGGTYEQYF